The TCR beta chain under discussion was sequenced for a study of response to subunit inactivated influenza vaccine. This clonotype was seen a few times. Antigen unknown. Study-level findings and limits: Only a handful of new T cells, the authors suggested, are recruited with each seasonal influenza vaccination.

TCRdb ran MiXCR on the RT-PCR reads and lists one entry per CDR3 protein. The sample lists more than 700,000 distinct CDR3 sequences; about 20% were seen once. The length of the CDR3 is 16 residues. V shed 5 bases, J shed 3 bases, and the junction held 5 bases outside the gene matches. The clonotype was recovered from a man aged 50 to 60 who received an inactivated influenza vaccine. The rearrangement joins TRBV12-3 or TRBV12-4 to TRBJ2-1, with 12 bases matching TRBD2. The material was PBMCs from blood, obtained less than 6 days after vaccination. In DNA, the CDR3 is TGTGCCAGCAGTACCGGGACTAGCGGGTTCTACAATGAGCAGTTCTTC. Encoded protein: CASSTGTSGFYNEQFF.